Shown below are 21 T cell receptor beta chains from a single sample sequenced in a study of T cells after posttransplantation cyclophosphamide. Assay: immunoSEQ multiplex PCR; the TCRdb copy retains only in-frame clones and omits some. The sample contains approximately 26,000 clones, none of them singletons. Sequencing was carried out using PBMCs. The receptor set was obtained from a woman between 45 and 60 years old in good health, CMV-negative, and a related stem cell transplant donor.

This clone was recorded many times. The J gene is TRBJ2-5, the V gene TRBV11-2; 8 nucleotides line up with TRBD2. Unmatched junction bases numbered 4, after V lost 2 bases and J lost 2 bases. CDR1 and CDR2 (germline): SGHAT, FQNNGV. The CDR3 loop spans 15 amino acids. The CDR3 region is CASSLSRLAQETQYF. Here the CDR3 DNA reads TGTGCCAGCAGCTTAAGCCGACTAGCGCAAGAGACCCAGTACTTC.

This clone has at least ten counts. The chain links TRBV4-1 to TRBJ2-1, with 8 bases aligning to TRBD2. With V trimmed by 2 bases and J by 3 bases, 6 bases remained unmatched. Germline V gives CDR1 MGHRA, CDR2 YSYEKL. The CDR3 consists of 16 residues. CDR3 DNA sequence: TGCGCCAGCAGCCAAACCGGGACTAGGGTCTACAATGAGCAGTTCTTC. Protein sequence: CASSQTGTRVYNEQFF.

In its sample, this clone was seen many times. V and J are TRBV7-2 and TRBJ2-7; 9 bases align to TRBD2. Germline CDR1 SGHTA, CDR2 FQGNSA. With V trimmed by 1 base and J by 6 bases, 16 bases remained unmatched. The CDR3 sequence is 18 residues long. CDR3 nucleotides: TGTGCCAGCAGCTTAGGTCCTAGCGGGGCAACCCTCGACTGCGAGCAGTACTTC. Its translation is CASSLGPSGATLDCEQYF. Filled out from reference TRBV7-2 and TRBJ2-7, the complete variable domain reads GAGVSQSPSNKVTEKGKDVELRCDPISGHTALYWYRQSLGQGLEFLIYFQGNSAPDKSGLPSDRFSAERTGGSVSTLTIQRTQQEDSAVYLCASSLGPSGATLDCEQYFGPGTRLTVT.

This clone was picked up many times. The gene calls are TRBV11-2 and TRBJ2-1, with D possibly TRBD2 on 7 matching bases. The germline gives CDR1 SGHAT, CDR2 FQNNGV. V was cut by 5 bases and J by 7 bases, with 12 bases left in between. The CDR3 runs to 13 residues. As DNA, the CDR3 is TGTGCCAGCAGCCCCGGGGGGCCAAATGAGCAGTTCTTC. The encoded protein is CASSPGGPNEQFF.

Comments on this clone: A read error may produce the germline difference seen at one junction end. The genes are TRBV7-3 and TRBJ2-5; D is perhaps TRBD2 (6 bases). The CDR3 runs 14 residues. In germline, CDR1 is SGHTA, CDR2 FQGTGA. CDR3 nucleotides: TGTGTCAGCAGCTCCGGGACTCCGGAAGAGACCCAGTACTTC. This codes for CVSSSGTPEETQYF.

This clone was found many times. The genes are TRBV19 and TRBJ1-1, with D maybe TRBD1 (5 bases). Germline V gene data show CDR1 as LNHDA and CDR2 as SQIVND (reference sequence). The CDR3 is 11 residues long. V lost 6 bases, J lost 7 bases, and 9 bases lay in between. This chain's CDR3 is CASSSGIEAFF. In DNA form, the CDR3 reads TGTGCCAGTAGCTCAGGGATTGAAGCTTTCTTT. Full variable domain (missing parts from reference TRBV19 and TRBJ1-1): DGGITQSPKYLFRKEGQNVTLSCEQNLNHDAMYWYRQDPGQGLRLIYYSQIVNDFQKGDIAEGYSVSREKKESFPLTVTSAQKNPTAFYLCASSSGIEAFFGQGTRLTVV.

This clone was seen repeatedly, ten times or more. The chain carries TRBV27 and TRBJ1-2, with unresolved D. V was clipped by 5 bases and J by 4 bases, with 17 bases between them. This CDR3 comprises 15 residues. Germline loops: CDR1 MNHEY, CDR2 SMNVEV (reference sequence). CDR3 bases: TGTGCCAGCAGTATTTCCGGGAAGGGCCTCTATGGCTACACCTTC. This translates into CASSISGKGLYGYTF.

This clone was counted ten times or more. The chain is built from TRBV9 and TRBJ2-7; 10 bases line up with TRBD2. The CDR3 has 15 amino acids. From germline, CDR1 is SGDLS and CDR2 YYNGEE. With V trimmed by 6 bases and J by 1 base, 7 bases remained unmatched. CDR3 sequence: CASKISGGTSYEQYF. The CDR3 DNA follows: TGTGCCAGCAAAATTAGCGGGGGGACTTCCTACGAGCAGTACTTC. The whole variable domain, filled in from reference TRBV9 and TRBJ2-7, reads DSGVTQTPKHLITATGQRVTLRCSPRSGDLSVYWYQQSLDQGLQFLIQYYNGEERAKGNILERFSAQQFPDLHSELNLSSLELGDSALYFCASKISGGTSYEQYFGPGTRLTVT.

Ten or more counts support this clone. The chain recombines TRBV5-1 with TRBJ2-7; no clear D gene. The CDR3 loop spans 15 amino acids. V dropped 0 bases and J dropped 0 bases, with 10 bases sitting between them. Germline lookup yields CDR1 SGHRS and CDR2 YFSETQ. In nucleotides, the CDR3 is TGCGCCAGCAGCTTGGCCGGGTCCGACTCCTACGAGCAGTACTTC. Protein sequence: CASSLAGSDSYEQYF.

This clone was found many times. The gene calls are TRBV5-1 and TRBJ2-1; TRBD2 matches at 7 bases. V gave up 3 bases and J gave up 3 bases; unmatched junction bases: 3. CDR3 size: 14 residues. Germline V lookup: CDR1 SGHRS, CDR2 YFSETQ. The CDR3 protein is CASSSAGVYNEQFF. CDR3 nucleotides: TGCGCCAGCAGCTCGGCGGGGGTCTACAATGAGCAGTTCTTC.

This clone was found many times. DNA for the CDR3: TGTGCCATCAGAGAAGACAGGGGCCAGGACTATGGCTACACCTTC. Translating it yields CAIREDRGQDYGYTF. The chain joins TRBV10-3 to TRBJ1-2; 8 bases are a match to TRBD1. In germline, CDR1 is ENHRY, CDR2 SYGVKD. J was trimmed by 3 bases and V by 6 bases; bases with no gene match: 9. CDR3 length equals 15 residues.

This clone was observed many times. The genes are TRBV5-8 and TRBJ2-3; 15 positions match TRBD2. The CDR3 consists of 19 residues. Germline V lookup: CDR1 SGHTS, CDR2 YDEGEE. The V gene end was trimmed by 6 bases and the J gene end by 1 base; junction bases not matched to a gene: 12. The DNA for the CDR3 is TGTGCCAGCAACCAACCGGGACTAGCGGGAGGCCAGGGCACAGATACGCAGTATTTT. It yields the protein CASNQPGLAGGQGTDTQYF. The entire variable domain, with the rest obtained from reference TRBV5-8 and TRBJ2-3, is as follows: EAGVTQSPTHLIKTRGQQATLRCSPISGHTSVYWYQQALGLGLQFLLWYDEGEERNRGNFPPRFSGRQFPNYSSELNVNALELEDSALYLCASNQPGLAGGQGTDTQYFGPGTRLTVL.

V usage is TRBV6-6 and J usage is TRBJ2-5, with 14 bases fitting TRBD2. TRBJ2-7 explains the end of the DNA better; the J call may be wrong. The CDR3 contains 14 residues. The V gene's germline CDR1 is MNHNY and CDR2 SVGAGI (reference sequence). CDR3 sequence reads: CASSGLAGGYEQYF. The CDR3 DNA is TGTGCCAGCAGCGGACTAGCGGGAGGTTACGAGCAGTACTTC.

At least ten counts were recorded for this clone. This chain uses TRBV5-1 with TRBJ1-4; D call uncertain. Deletions cut 0 bases from V and 6 bases from J, with 3 bases between. The CDR3 contains 12 residues. Germline V gene lookup returns CDR1 SGHRS and CDR2 YFSETQ. The CDR3: CASSLGDEKLFF. The DNA of the CDR3 is TGCGCCAGCAGCTTGGGCGATGAAAAACTGTTTTTT.

This clone appeared many times. CDR3 sequence (DNA): TGTGCCATCAGTGAGTCGGGCAGGAAAAACATTCAGTACTTC. Protein sequence: CAISESGRKNIQYF. V and J are TRBV10-3 and TRBJ2-4; D not certain. The CDR3 contains 14 residues. Trimming shortened V by 0 bases and J by 4 bases, and 7 bases separated the two germline ends. CDR1 ENHRY and CDR2 SYGVKD come from the germline V gene.

This clone was seen repeatedly, ten times or more. The V call is TRBV5-4, the J call TRBJ2-1, with D maybe TRBD2 (5 bases). Germline V gives CDR1 SGHNT, CDR2 YYREEE (reference sequence). The CDR3 runs to 13 residues. Trimming pared 3 bases from V and 8 bases from J, leaving 12 bases between. The CDR3 sequence: CASSSTSSDEQFF. CDR3 in DNA: TGTGCCAGCAGCTCGACGAGTAGCGATGAGCAGTTCTTC.

Ten or more counts support this clone. The chain is built from TRBV7-7 and TRBJ2-3; 12 bases map to TRBD2. Germline V gene data show CDR1 as SSHAT and CDR2 as FNYEAQ (reference sequence). This CDR3 has 15 residues. The V gene end was trimmed by 5 bases and the J gene end by 4 bases; junction bases not matched to a gene: 4. The CDR3 sequence is CASSLGLAGSDTQYF. Here the CDR3 DNA reads TGTGCCAGCAGCCTAGGACTAGCGGGGTCAGATACGCAGTATTTT.

This clone was counted at least ten times. This chain links TRBV6-6 with TRBJ2-4, with D hard to call. Germline-derived CDR1 and CDR2 are MNHNY and SVGAGI (reference sequence). The ends were cut back, 7 bases at V and 9 bases at J, with 13 bases in the middle. The CDR3 runs to 12 residues. The CDR3 protein is CASTPRNSIQYF. The CDR3 region has the DNA TGTGCCAGCACCCCCAGGAATTCCATTCAGTACTTC.

Ten or more counts support this clone. The V call is TRBV11-2, the J call TRBJ1-5, with D possibly matching TRBD1 (5 bases). This CDR3 region has 16 residues. CDR1 and CDR2 (germline): SGHAT, FQNNGV. V dropped 1 base and J dropped 3 bases, with 13 bases sitting between them. CDR3 sequence reads: CASSLGGGDDNQPQHF. CDR3 DNA sequence: TGTGCCAGCAGCTTAGGGGGAGGGGATGACAATCAGCCCCAGCATTTT.

This clone has ten or more counts. The V and J genes are TRBV19 and TRBJ2-4, with a tentative D call TRBD1 (5 bases). Germline V CDR1 and CDR2: LNHDA, SQIVND (reference sequence). Trimming left V 3 bases short and J 0 bases short, with 30 bases between. The CDR3 covers 22 residues. The CDR3 nucleotides read TGTGCCAGTAGTATTGAATGGGGATTCAGTGACAGCGAGCTACTAGCCAAAAACATTCAGTACTTC. Residues: CASSIEWGFSDSELLAKNIQYF.

At least ten counts were recorded for this clone. The chain joins TRBV5-1 to TRBJ2-3, with a weak D call TRBD2 (7 bases). In germline, CDR1 is SGHRS, CDR2 YFSETQ. The CDR3 is made up of 13 amino acids. Trimming removed 4 bases at V and 4 bases at J, with 10 bases between. CDR3 sequence: CASSKGGADTQYF. The CDR3 DNA sequence: TGCGCCAGCAGCAAGGGGGGGGCAGATACGCAGTATTTT. Full variable domain (outside the CDR3, taken from reference TRBV5-1 and TRBJ2-3): KAGVTQTPRYLIKTRGQQVTLSCSPISGHRSVSWYQQTPGQGLQFLFEYFSETQRNKGNFPGRFSGRQFSNSRSEMNVSTLELGDSALYLCASSKGGADTQYFGPGTRLTVL.